This entry features one T cell receptor (beta chain) sequence. The data stem from a study of blood T cell repertoires in COVID-19. Generated by immunoSEQ multiplex PCR, the TCRdb table keeps only in-frame clones and is missing some. The sample lists roughly 100,000 clones, roughly 80% occurring once. This CDR3 contains 16 residues. Germline loops: CDR1 MDHEN, CDR2 SYDVKM. V gave up 5 bases and J gave up 2 bases; unmatched junction bases: 4. The sequenced sample was peripheral blood. This clonotype originated in a woman of 80 years or more with acute or convalescent COVID-19. The chain employs TRBV28 and TRBJ2-3; 13 bases match TRBD2. The CDR3 here is CASSRLAGGNTDTQYF. CDR3 in DNA: TGTGCCAGCAGTCGACTAGCGGGAGGTAACACAGATACGCAGTATTTT.